This T cell receptor beta chain was retrieved from a study of T cell repertoires in cytomegalovirus infection. Study-wide background: Matching HLA type, along with CMV infection, was indicated by public TCR beta signatures. Study outcomes and limitations: People with CMV and the relevant HLA were identified by cumulative public TCR beta family frequency. Ex vivo, HLA-C-restricted CMV-specific TCR beta clonotypes prevailed over the rest of the response.

Each CDR3 protein gets one entry after TCRdb re-called the reads with MiXCR. Found here are about 300,000 distinct CDR3 sequences, 8% to 10% of them singletons; the top ten hold around 2.4%. This clonotype came up many times. Its target is unknown. The CDR3 is 14 amino acids. Per the germline V gene, CDR1 is SGHVS and CDR2 is FQNEAQ. V lost 1 base, J lost 0 bases, and 6 bases lay in between. This TCR was sampled from a human donor in good health (CMV status not recorded). Some clones in this sample may be carry-over from other donors' samples. The sample was PBMCs. This chain uses TRBV7-8 with TRBJ2-5, with D uncertain. For the CDR3, the DNA is TGTGCCAGCAGCTTAGGCGTGTACCAAGAGACCCAGTACTTC. It encodes CASSLGVYQETQYF.